This note documents a single T cell receptor beta chain sequence. Its antigen is unknown. Base qualities are missing; no much larger clone stands one base away. To prepare the library, 5' RACE was applied. The instrument given in TCRdb is Illumina HiSeq 2500. A second 7 to 11 cycle PCR used a sample-barcoded 5' primer and a J-beta primer mix. A template-switch 5' adaptor carrying 12 random nucleotides introduced a unique molecular identifier onto each TCR beta cDNA molecule. Each sample yielded at least 2.5 million CDR3-containing paired-end reads. First-strand cDNA was synthesized from all RNA with the Mint cDNA synthesis kit, primed by a TRBC-specific oligonucleotide. All cDNA was treated with uracil-DNA glycosylase and then went through a first 18-cycle PCR with the universal primers M1SS and BC2_uni_R. Per the authors' processing: For normalization, 1 million high-quality reads, each with a distinct molecular identifier, were randomly selected from each sample. Instead of being binned into consensus sequences, reads with shared molecular identifiers were discarded. MiTCR, set to a Q25 quality threshold and the strictest error-elimination algorithm, was used for CDR3 identification, clonotype clustering and error correction. A nonparametric unseen species model with Euler transformation was used to estimate lower-bound total TCR beta diversity. TCRdb trimmed public reads at Q25 via fastp, called clones via MiXCR and kept in-frame beta chains. For every CDR3 protein sequence, its rows merge into one entry that carries the most common genes and DNA. The V and J calls and clone size come from TCRdb's table, not from the authors' own analysis. The sample table lists 1.5 million to 2 million distinct CDR3 sequences, about 28% of them with a count of one. The top ten constitute more than 6% of the sample.

This sample is drawn from a study of blood T cells in healthy people across ages (dated by TCRdb to between 2014 and 2017). As for the study more broadly: Template switching captured roughly one uniquely barcoded TCR beta cDNA molecule per two T cells in model experiments. Age-related changes in TCR beta repertoire diversity were measured in the study by deep sequencing normalized with unique cDNA molecular identifiers. Four age groups were formed from the donors: young (average about 15 years), middle-aged (approximately 42), aged (about 62) and long-lived (less than 85). To avoid experimental bias, donors of different ages were distributed randomly across sequencing lanes. Using the same blood draw, the study looked at two additional independent replicas of 1 million unique cDNA reads for two donors, one aged 18 to 29 and the other aged 80 or older.

Relative to germline, V is 0 bases shorter and J is 8 bases shorter, with 9 bases between their ends. From the cysteine up to the phenylalanine, the CDR3 has a length of 13 residues. Just CDR3 DNA is preserved here, 39 bases in frame from base 1. The germline V gene (reference sequence) gives CDR1 as LGHDT and CDR2 as YNNKEL. Results the study describes overall, beyond this receptor: Compared with the aged group, the long-lived group had more naive CD4+ T cells, fewer expanded clones and increased TCR diversity, a pattern suggesting age selection. Because profiling used bulk unsorted PBMCs, naive and antigen-experienced compartments could not be compared conclusively. The percentage of naive T cells measured by flow cytometry correlated strongly with observed TCR beta diversity. Observed TCR beta diversity per million T cells fell roughly linearly with age, and a significant reduction was already apparent by age roughly 40. Estimates of total diversity based on one million sequenced T cells were considered lower bounds and underestimates. The CMV infection status of donors was not known, potentially confounding age-related changes in expanded clonotypes.

The donors were 40 or so Caucasian individuals from Russia, aged roughly 6 to 100 years, who were systemically healthy. About 10 milliliters of peripheral blood were collected from each donor into EDTA-treated Vacutainer tubes. PBMCs were isolated by Ficoll-Paque density-gradient centrifugation, with at least 6 million obtained per sample. Total RNA was extracted from PBMCs with Trizol reagent, with at least 6 micrograms obtained per sample. For every donor, flow cytometry on a PBMC aliquot measured the percentage of naive CD45RAhigh/CD27high T cells. The sequence came from a woman aged 25 to 39 in good health. Sequencing input: blood. The rearrangement joined TRBV3-1 to TRBJ2-3; the D segment could be TRBD2, given 6 matching bases. CDR3 sequence: CASSQERRGTQYF. The base sequence is TGTGCCAGCAGCCAAGAGAGGCGGGGTACGCAGTATTTT.